This T cell receptor (beta chain) was sequenced for a study of PD-1 blockade in classical Hodgkin lymphoma. This clone turned up a few times. Exposure to brentuximab vedotin varied, and each patient had relapsed following autologous stem cell transplantation. Here immunoSEQ multiplex PCR was the method, and the copy in TCRdb shows in-frame clones only, minus some. This table holds about 40,000 clones, 60% to 85% found once. The germline CDR1 and CDR2 sequences are SGHAT and FQNNGV. The CDR3 length is 16 residues. Trimming cost V 5 bases and J 4 bases, with 20 bases left between them. This rearrangement joins TRBV11-2 to TRBJ2-5, with D uncertain. The sequence was obtained from a human donor with classical Hodgkin lymphoma. Sequenced here: peripheral blood mononuclear cells (PBMCs), sampled at baseline. The CDR3 bases are TGTGCCAGCAGCGTACTACTGGGCCCGGCCACAGAGACCCAGTACTTC. It translates to CASSVLLGPATETQYF.